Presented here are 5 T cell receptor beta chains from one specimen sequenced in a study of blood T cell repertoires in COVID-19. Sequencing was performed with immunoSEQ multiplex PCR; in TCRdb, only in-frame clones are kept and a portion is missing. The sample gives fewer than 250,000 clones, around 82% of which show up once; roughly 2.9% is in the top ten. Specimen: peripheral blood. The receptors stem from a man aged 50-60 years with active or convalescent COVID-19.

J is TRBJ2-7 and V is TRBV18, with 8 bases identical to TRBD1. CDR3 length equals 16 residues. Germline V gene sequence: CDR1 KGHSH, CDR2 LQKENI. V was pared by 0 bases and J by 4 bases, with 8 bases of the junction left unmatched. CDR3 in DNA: TGTGCCAGCTCACCACCTATTGGGCAGGGGGCTTACGAGCAGTACTTC. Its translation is CASSPPIGQGAYEQYF.

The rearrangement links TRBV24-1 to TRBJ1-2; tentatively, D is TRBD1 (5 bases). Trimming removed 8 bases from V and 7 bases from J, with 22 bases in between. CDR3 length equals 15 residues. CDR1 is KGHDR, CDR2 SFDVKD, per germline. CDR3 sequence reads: CATTLIPGGDGGYTF. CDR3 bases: TGTGCCACCACCCTCATCCCGGGAGGGGACGGTGGCTACACCTTC.

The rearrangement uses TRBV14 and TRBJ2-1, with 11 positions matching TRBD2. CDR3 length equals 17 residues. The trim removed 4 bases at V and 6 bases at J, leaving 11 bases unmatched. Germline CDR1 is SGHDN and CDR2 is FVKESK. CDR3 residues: CASSPKIGLAGGNEQFF. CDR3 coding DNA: TGTGCCAGCAGCCCCAAGATAGGACTAGCGGGTGGCAATGAGCAGTTCTTC.

CDR3 DNA sequence: TGTGCCAGCAGTTACTCGGCGACAGGGGGGGTATACGAGCAGTACTTC. Its translation is CASSYSATGGVYEQYF. The chain employs TRBV6-6 and TRBJ2-7; 9 positions match TRBD1. The germline CDR1 and CDR2 sequences are MNHNY and SVGAGI (reference sequence). CDR3 size: 16 residues. J gave up 4 bases and V 0 bases, and 7 bases lay outside the gene matches.

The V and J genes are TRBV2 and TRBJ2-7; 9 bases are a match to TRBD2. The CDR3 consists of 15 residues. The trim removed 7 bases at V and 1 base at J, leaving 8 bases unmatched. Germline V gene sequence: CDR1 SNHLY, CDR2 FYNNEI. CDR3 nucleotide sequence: TGTGCCAGCACTCCGCGAACTAGCGGGTCCTACGAGCAGTACTTC. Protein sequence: CASTPRTSGSYEQYF.